These 18 T cell receptor beta chains came from one sample sequenced in a study of T cells in Graves' hyperthyroidism and ophthalmopathy. RNA transcripts were the template for amplifying TCR beta CDR3 regions. Carried out on the TCR CDR3, a first-round RT-PCR used the HTBI primer set. TCRdb passed the multiplex PCR reads through MiXCR, listing each CDR3 protein once. The data contain 490,000 or so distinct CDR3 sequences, roughly 16% of them singletons. The source material was blood. The receptors derive from a young woman with Graves' ophthalmopathy.

This rearrangement joins TRBV6-1 to TRBJ2-1; the match to TRBD2 covers 8 bases. The length of the CDR3 is 15 residues. CDR1 and CDR2 from the germline V gene are MNHNS and SASEGT. After removal of 6 bases from V and 7 bases from J, the junction contained 11 bases not matched to a gene. As DNA, the CDR3 is TGTGCCAGCAGGGGGGGAGCGGGGGTAACTAATGAGCAGTTCTTC. Amino acid sequence: CASRGGAGVTNEQFF.

In this sample, this clonotype turned up a few times. V gene TRBV6-1 combines with J gene TRBJ2-7; D gene unclear. The CDR3 is made up of 13 amino acids. V was clipped by 5 bases and J by 6 bases, with 14 bases between them. Germline V gene lookup returns CDR1 MNHNS and CDR2 SASEGT. The CDR3 is CASSPHSRPEQYF. CDR3 sequence (DNA): TGTGCCAGCAGTCCCCATAGCAGGCCCGAGCAGTACTTC.

The gene calls are TRBV10-3 and TRBJ2-1; D may be TRBD2 (5 bases). Trimming removed 0 bases from V and 9 bases from J, with 9 bases in between. Germline assignment: CDR1 ENHRY and CDR2 SYGVKD. CDR3 length: 13 amino acids. The CDR3 DNA follows: TGTGCCATCAGTGAGTCGCTAGCTGGTGAGCAGTTCTTC. Translation gives CAISESLAGEQFF.

This clonotype was counted only a few times. V and J are TRBV18 and TRBJ1-1; D is undetermined. CDR3 length equals 16 residues. V shed 1 base and J shed 1 base, with 13 bases lying between them. Germline CDR1 is KGHSH and CDR2 is LQKENI. In nucleotides, the CDR3 is TGTGCCAGCTCACCACGATTTACAGAGCAGAACACTGAAGCTTTCTTT. Its protein is CASSPRFTEQNTEAFF. Drawing the rest from reference TRBV18 and TRBJ1-1, the complete variable domain is NAGVMQNPRHLVRRRGQEARLRCSPMKGHSHVYWYRQLPEEGLKFMVYLQKENIIDESGMPKERFSAEFPKEGPSILRIQQVVRGDSAAYFCASSPRFTEQNTEAFFGQGTRLTVV.

This clonotype was observed a handful of times. This rearrangement joins TRBV27 to TRBJ2-7, with D perhaps matching TRBD2 (6 bases). The V end lost 2 bases, the J end lost 2 bases, and 13 bases lay between the germline ends. The CDR3 loop spans 15 amino acids. CDR1 and CDR2 (germline): MNHEY, SMNVEV (reference sequence). The CDR3 DNA reads TGTGCCAGCAGTTTAGTGAGTAGCGGTCCCTACGAGCAGTACTTC. Translating it yields CASSLVSSGPYEQYF.

This clonotype occurred many times. J is TRBJ2-7 and V is TRBV5-5; the D is unclear. Looked up from germline, CDR1 is SGHKS and CDR2 is YYEKEE (reference sequence). The CDR3 totals 14 residues. Trimming took 6 bases from V and 0 from J, leaving 13 bases between them. The CDR3 DNA reads as TGTGCCAGCACGCAAGGACCCAGCTCCTACGAGCAGTACTTC. Its protein product is CASTQGPSSYEQYF.

In this sample, this clonotype turned up many times. J is TRBJ2-1 and V is TRBV20-1; maybe TRBD2 (5 bases). CDR1 and CDR2 (germline): DFQATT, SNEGSKA (reference sequence). V gave up 1 base and J gave up 0 bases, with 7 bases separating them. This CDR3 spans 14 amino acids. CDR3 nucleotide sequence: TGCAGTGCTAGAGCCGGGGACTCCTACAATGAGCAGTTCTTC. It specifies CSARAGDSYNEQFF.

There are many counts of this clonotype. CDR3 residues: CASSSTGFTEAFF. CDR3 DNA sequence: TGTGCCAGCTCATCCACAGGGTTCACTGAAGCTTTCTTT. This sequence joins TRBV18 and TRBJ1-1; possible D gene TRBD1, 6 bases. V was clipped by 5 bases and J by 4 bases, with 11 bases between them. The germline V gene encodes CDR1 KGHSH and CDR2 LQKENI. The CDR3 has 13 residues.

This clonotype was recorded at least ten times. The rearrangement links TRBV18 to TRBJ1-5; D is unclear. The CDR3 contains 14 residues. V was trimmed by 3 bases and J by 6 bases, leaving 12 bases between them. Germline CDR1 and CDR2: KGHSH and LQKENI. CDR3 sequence reads: CASSPTDLLQPQHF. In nucleotides, the CDR3 is TGTGCCAGCTCACCCACGGACCTTCTTCAGCCCCAGCATTTT.

In this sample, this clonotype turned up many times. The DNA for the CDR3 is TGTGCCAGCAGTCCTCTAGCGGGAGCTACAGATACGCAGTATTTT. Amino acids: CASSPLAGATDTQYF. V is TRBV27 and J is TRBJ2-3; TRBD2 agrees at 10 bases. V lost 5 bases to trimming and J lost 3 bases; unmatched junction nucleotides: 5. From germline, CDR1 is MNHEY and CDR2 SMNVEV (reference sequence). There are 15 residues in the CDR3.

The rearrangement joins TRBV19 to TRBJ1-2; D is perhaps TRBD1 (6 bases). CDR1 is LNHDA, CDR2 SQIVND, per germline (reference sequence). The V and J ends lost 10 bases and 2 bases respectively, with 11 bases between them. The CDR3 runs to 12 residues. CDR3 DNA: TGTGCCACCATGGACAGAAACTATGGCTACACCTTC. It codes for CATMDRNYGYTF.

In its sample, this clonotype was seen many times. This chain uses TRBV28 with TRBJ2-5; D may be TRBD2 (6 bases). The CDR3 is 14 amino acids. CDR1 and CDR2 (germline): MDHEN, SYDVKM. The germline V and J ends were trimmed by 3 bases and 5 bases, with 13 bases remaining between them. The CDR3 bases are TGTGCCAGCAGTTTGGAGGGGTTGATGGAGACCCAGTACTTC. Encoded protein: CASSLEGLMETQYF.

There are many counts of this clonotype. The rearrangement links TRBV28 to TRBJ2-3; possible D gene TRBD2, 5 bases. V lost 6 bases and J 6 bases, leaving 13 bases between the germline ends. Germline-derived CDR1 and CDR2 are MDHEN and SYDVKM. CDR3 length equals 13 residues. CDR3 bases: TGTGCCAGCAGCTTTCGGGGTGGGGATACGCAGTATTTT. It translates to CASSFRGGDTQYF.

This clonotype was seen repeatedly, ten times or more. CDR3 in DNA: TGCAGTGCTAGAGAAGCGGGAGGGAGACGTGGGGAGACCCAGTACTTC. Its protein is CSAREAGGRRGETQYF. The chain combines TRBV20-1 with TRBJ2-5; TRBD2 matches at 10 bases. This CDR3 has 16 residues. Losses at the gene ends were 0 bases for V and 5 bases for J; bases not matched to a gene: 9. The V gene's germline CDR1 is DFQATT and CDR2 SNEGSKA (reference sequence).

J is TRBJ2-1 and V is TRBV20-1; 10 nucleotides line up with TRBD2. CDR1 is DFQATT, CDR2 SNEGSKA, per germline (reference sequence). Trimming cost V 7 bases and J 8 bases; bases outside gene matches: 5. There are 12 residues in the CDR3. The CDR3 DNA is TGCAGTGGGGAGCGGGGGGGGGATGAGCAGTTCTTC. This translates into CSGERGGDEQFF.

This clonotype has just a few counts. V gene TRBV5-1 combines with J gene TRBJ2-7, with TRBD2 identical over 16 bases. CDR1 is SGHRS and CDR2 is YFSETQ in the germline V gene. CDR3 size: 16 residues. Trimming removed 4 bases from V and 5 bases from J; junction bases left unmatched: 6. CDR3 bases: TGCGCCAGCAGCGGGGGACTAGCGGGAGGGGTCCACGAGCAGTACTTC. This codes for CASSGGLAGGVHEQYF. The whole variable domain, remainder taken from reference TRBV5-1 and TRBJ2-7, is KAGVTQTPRYLIKTRGQQVTLSCSPISGHRSVSWYQQTPGQGLQFLFEYFSETQRNKGNFPGRFSGRQFSNSRSEMNVSTLELGDSALYLCASSGGLAGGVHEQYFGPGTRLTVT.

This clonotype was seen at least ten times. This sequence joins TRBV29-1 and TRBJ2-7, with D tentatively TRBD1 (6 bases). Trimming removed 0 bases from V and 4 bases from J, with 7 bases in between. This CDR3 has 12 amino acids. Germline CDR1 SQVTM, CDR2 ANQGSEA. CDR3 nucleotides: TGCAGCGTTGAAGATCAGGGGTACGAGCAGTACTTC. Residues: CSVEDQGYEQYF.

This clonotype was recorded a few times. This sequence joins TRBV28 and TRBJ2-7; 8 nucleotides agree with TRBD1. This CDR3 comprises 15 residues. The trim removed 6 bases at V and 4 bases at J, leaving 11 bases unmatched. Germline V gene lookup returns CDR1 MDHEN and CDR2 SYDVKM. The CDR3 region has the DNA TGTGCCAGCAGCCCTCCGGGACAGGTTTTGTACGAGCAGTACTTC. It translates to CASSPPGQVLYEQYF. The full variable domain, completed using reference TRBV28 and TRBJ2-7, is DVKVTQSSRYLVKRTGEKVFLECVQDMDHENMFWYRQDPGLGLRLIYFSYDVKMKEKGDIPEGYSVSREKKERFSLILESASTNQTSMYLCASSPPGQVLYEQYFGPGTRLTVT.